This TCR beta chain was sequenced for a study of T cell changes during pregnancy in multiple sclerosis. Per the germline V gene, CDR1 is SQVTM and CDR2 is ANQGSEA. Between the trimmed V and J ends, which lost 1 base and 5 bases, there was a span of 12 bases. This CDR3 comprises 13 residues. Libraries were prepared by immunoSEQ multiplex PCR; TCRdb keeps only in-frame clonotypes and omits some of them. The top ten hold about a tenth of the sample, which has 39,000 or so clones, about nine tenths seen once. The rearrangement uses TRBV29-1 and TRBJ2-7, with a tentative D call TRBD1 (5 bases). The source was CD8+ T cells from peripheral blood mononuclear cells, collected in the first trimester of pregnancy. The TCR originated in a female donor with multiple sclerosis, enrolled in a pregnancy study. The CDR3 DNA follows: TGCAGCGTTGAAGGGCAGGGTGTTCACGAGCAGTACTTC. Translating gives CSVEGQGVHEQYF.